This TCR beta chain was recorded in a study of blood T cell repertoires in COVID-19. CDR3 length: 13 amino acids. CDR1 and CDR2 from the germline V gene are LNHDA and SQIVND (reference sequence). The V end lost 6 bases, the J end lost 3 bases, and 11 bases lay between the germline ends. Sequenced by immunoSEQ multiplex PCR; TCRdb stores in-frame clones only, minus some. Here the sample spans about 280,000 clones, 85% being singletons. This TCR came from a man aged 50 to 60 with active or convalescent COVID-19. The J gene is TRBJ1-1, the V gene TRBV19; D might be TRBD1 (5 bases). The specimen was peripheral blood. The CDR3 sequence is CASSLGDYTEAFF. The CDR3 coding sequence is TGTGCCAGTAGCTTGGGGGACTACACTGAAGCTTTCTTT.